This TCR beta chain was sequenced during a study of cytotoxic CD8 clonotypes in ibrutinib-treated CLL. Study context: In all, under twelve patients were relapsed/refractory, roughly 15 were treatment-naive and approximately 17 were IGHV unmutated.

Germline-derived CDR1 and CDR2 are MDHEN and SYDVKM. This CDR3 has 14 residues. V was cut by 2 bases and J by 8 bases, with 15 bases left in between. Details on this clone: Its antigen is currently unknown.

Study conclusions and caveats: Public clonotypes (which were uncommon) either contracted or remained stable on treatment.

Sequencing was performed with immunoSEQ multiplex PCR; in TCRdb, only in-frame clones are kept and a portion is missing. The sample includes some 130,000 clones, roughly 88% of them seen just once. V is TRBV28 and J is TRBJ1-2; D not resolved. Specimen: PBMCs, collected after 24 months of ibrutinib treatment. The receptor comes from a human donor with chronic lymphocytic leukemia. CDR3 sequence: CASSLGAGVVGYTF. CDR3 bases: TGTGCCAGCAGTTTAGGCGCCGGGGTGGTCGGCTACACCTTC.